These 27 T cell receptor beta chains were sequenced from one sample in a study of breast tumors, draining lymph nodes, adjacent tissues. TCRdb analysed the multiplex PCR reads with MiXCR anew, one entry per CDR3 protein. The table includes 200,000 or so distinct CDR3 sequences, 31% detected once. Breast cancer patients provided tissue from their axillary draining lymph nodes. Material for sequencing was axillary lymph node tissue. Receptors were obtained from a female donor with breast cancer. Some clones in this sample may be carry-over from other donors' samples.

This clonotype occurred many times. This chain links TRBV2 with TRBJ1-2; D uncertain. Germline V lookup: CDR1 SNHLY, CDR2 FYNNEI. The CDR3 is made up of 13 amino acids. Trimming removed 1 base at V and 4 bases at J, with 7 bases between. CDR3 bases: TGTGCCAGCAGTGAAGGACACCTCTATGGCTACACCTTC. It encodes CASSEGHLYGYTF.

In the case of this clonotype: The CDR3 ends on some other residue instead of the conserved phenylalanine or tryptophan, so this is likely a read error. The DNA for the CDR3 is TGTGCCAGCAAAAGGGACAGGGGAAAAGAGACCCAGTACCTC. As protein: CASKRDRGKETQYL. The rearrangement joins TRBV2 to TRBJ2-5; 10 bases map to TRBD1. The V and J ends lost 7 bases and 3 bases, in that order; junction bases with no gene match: 5. The CDR3 is 14 amino acids. Germline-derived CDR1 and CDR2 are SNHLY and FYNNEI.

This clonotype has a count of ten or more. The chain combines TRBV19 with TRBJ1-5; no reliable D call. The germline V gene encodes CDR1 LNHDA and CDR2 SQIVND (reference sequence). The CDR3 is made up of 15 amino acids. Between the trimmed V and J ends, which lost 2 bases and 3 bases, there was a span of 11 bases. This chain's CDR3 is CASSIIFGFNQPQHF. As DNA, the CDR3 is TGTGCCAGTAGTATAATCTTTGGGTTCAATCAGCCCCAGCATTTT. Using reference TRBV19 and TRBJ1-5 for the parts outside the CDR3, the full variable domain is DGGITQSPKYLFRKEGQNVTLSCEQNLNHDAMYWYRQDPGQGLRLIYYSQIVNDFQKGDIAEGYSVSREKKESFPLTVTSAQKNPTAFYLCASSIIFGFNQPQHFGDGTRLSIL.

This clonotype was seen ten or more times. This rearrangement joins TRBV18 to TRBJ2-2; no firm D call. The germline V and J ends were trimmed by 3 bases and 7 bases, with 18 bases remaining between them. This CDR3 is built from 16 residues. Germline V gene sequence: CDR1 KGHSH, CDR2 LQKENI. For the CDR3, the DNA is TGTGCCAGCTCACCCAGGACCCAGTCATTCGGCGGGGAGCTGTTTTTT. Protein sequence: CASSPRTQSFGGELFF.

This clonotype was recorded many times. The gene calls are TRBV20-1 and TRBJ1-5; perhaps TRBD1 as D (5 bases). Germline V CDR1 and CDR2: DFQATT, SNEGSKA (reference sequence). The CDR3 runs 14 residues. Deletions cut 5 bases from V and 0 bases from J, with 11 bases between. For the CDR3, the DNA is TGCAGTGCTTGGACACGTACTAGCAATCAGCCCCAGCATTTT. Protein: CSAWTRTSNQPQHF.

The sample holds one count of this clonotype. V usage is TRBV12-3 or TRBV12-4 and J usage is TRBJ1-2; the D is unclear. Trimming took 4 bases from V and 0 from J, leaving 9 bases between them. The CDR3 loop spans 14 amino acids. CDR3 DNA sequence: TGTGCCAGCAGTTCGAAGTCGTCTAACTATGGCTACACCTTC. Its protein product is CASSSKSSNYGYTF.

The chain joins TRBV6-2 or TRBV6-3 to TRBJ2-3; 9 nucleotides align to TRBD2. Germline CDR1 and CDR2: MNHEY and SVGEGT. With 5 bases clipped from V and 2 bases from J, the junction kept 8 bases outside the gene matches. This CDR3 has 16 amino acids. CDR3 sequence (DNA): TGTGCCAGCAGTCACCGGCTAGCGGGGTCCACAGATACGCAGTATTTT. Its translation is CASSHRLAGSTDTQYF.

As regards this clonotype: Mismatch with germline at one junction end may stem from a read error. The chain employs TRBV5-1 and TRBJ2-2, with 7 positions matching TRBD1. This CDR3 has 14 amino acids. Germline V gene lookup returns CDR1 SGHRS and CDR2 YFSETQ. DNA for the CDR3: TGCGCCAGCAGCTCAGACAGGGCCACCGGCGAGCTGTTTTTT. This gives the protein CASSSDRATGELFF.

The table lists this clonotype with many counts. The chain couples TRBV11-2 to TRBJ2-2; possibly TRBD1 or TRBD2 for D (5 bases each). The CDR3 runs to 15 residues. Trimming stripped 0 bases from V and 8 bases from J, with 13 bases between. The germline CDR1 and CDR2 sequences are SGHAT and FQNNGV. This CDR3 reads CASSLDLMGPGELFF. CDR3 in DNA: TGTGCCAGCAGCTTAGATCTGATGGGACCGGGGGAGCTGTTTTTT.

There are many counts of this clonotype. This chain joins TRBV7-2 and TRBJ2-1, with 8 bases aligning to TRBD2. Germline CDR1 is SGHTA and CDR2 is FQGNSA. Germline trimming cut 5 bases from V and 0 bases from J; bases unmatched to any gene: 3. The CDR3 sequence is 15 residues long. This chain's CDR3 is CASSRAGVSYNEQFF. CDR3 nucleotide sequence: TGTGCCAGCAGCCGAGCGGGAGTCTCCTACAATGAGCAGTTCTTC.

This clonotype has a count of ten or more. The rearrangement uses TRBV5-4 and TRBJ2-2, with D perhaps matching TRBD1 (6 bases). Germline V gene lookup returns CDR1 SGHNT and CDR2 YYREEE (reference sequence). This CDR3 comprises 16 residues. V was pared by 0 bases and J by 7 bases, with 16 bases between. In DNA, the CDR3 is TGTGCCAGCAGCTTGGCCGTTGGCAGGGGAGTCGGGGAGCTGTTTTTT. It is translated as CASSLAVGRGVGELFF.

The V call is TRBV12-3 or TRBV12-4, the J call TRBJ1-1; no firm D call. CDR3 length equals 16 residues. V lost 6 bases to trimming and J lost 3 bases, with 20 bases between them. The CDR3 nucleotides read TGTGCCAGCAGCCACCCCGGGAGGGCCGGTCACACTGAAGCTTTCTTT. Protein product: CASSHPGRAGHTEAFF.

This clonotype was found many times. The rearrangement links TRBV27 to TRBJ2-5; D remains ambiguous. Germline V gene lookup returns CDR1 MNHEY and CDR2 SMNVEV (reference sequence). This CDR3 comprises 16 residues. Between the trimmed V and J ends, which lost 0 bases and 5 bases, there was a span of 16 bases. The CDR3 spells CASSLSLGMGGETQYF. In nucleotides, the CDR3 is TGTGCCAGCAGTTTATCGTTAGGGATGGGTGGGGAGACCCAGTACTTC.

This clonotype has just one count. The rearrangement joins TRBV4-3 to TRBJ1-1; 12 nucleotides line up with TRBD1. Germline lookup yields CDR1 LGHNA and CDR2 YSLEER. J lost 4 bases, V lost 3 bases, and 9 bases had no gene match. The CDR3 totals 17 residues. Here the CDR3 reads CASSHPGQGAGVTEAFF. DNA of the CDR3: TGCGCCAGCAGCCACCCGGGACAGGGGGCTGGGGTCACTGAAGCTTTCTTT.

This clonotype appeared many times. This rearrangement joins TRBV5-5 to TRBJ2-7; weak D call: TRBD1 (6 bases). This CDR3 spans 16 amino acids. Trimming removed 4 bases from V and 2 bases from J, with 19 bases in between. Germline CDR1 SGHKS, CDR2 YYEKEE (reference sequence). DNA of the CDR3: TGTGCCAGCAGCCAGGGTGCAGGGGCTAATACCTACGAGCAGTACTTC. Translated, it gives CASSQGAGANTYEQYF.

V and J are TRBV20-1 and TRBJ1-2; a possible D gene is TRBD1 (5 bases). Trimming removed 3 bases from V and 1 base from J, with 18 bases in between. This CDR3 comprises 16 residues. From germline, CDR1 is DFQATT and CDR2 SNEGSKA (reference sequence). For the CDR3, the DNA is TGCAGTGCTAGGGTCAGTGGGGCAGACCGTAACTATGGCTACACCTTC. Amino acids: CSARVSGADRNYGYTF.

The V and J genes are TRBV7-3 and TRBJ1-1, with 7 bases identical to TRBD1. CDR1 is SGHTA, CDR2 FQGTGA, per germline. The junction had 7 bases not matched to a gene; V was cut back by 2 bases and J by 1 base. This CDR3 region has 16 residues. The CDR3 nucleotides read TGTGCCAGCAGCTTACCTGCCGGACAGGCGAACACTGAAGCTTTCTTT. Translated, it gives CASSLPAGQANTEAFF. The whole variable domain, filled in from reference TRBV7-3 and TRBJ1-1, reads GAGVSQTPSNKVTEKGKYVELRCDPISGHTALYWYRQSLGQGPEFLIYFQGTGAADDSGLPNDRFFAVRPEGSVSTLKIQRTERGDSAVYLCASSLPAGQANTEAFFGQGTRLTVV.

The sample holds many counts of this clonotype. The chain is built from TRBV29-1 and TRBJ2-3; D ambiguous. Trimming left V 8 bases short and J 0 bases short, with 15 bases between. The germline V gene encodes CDR1 SQVTM and CDR2 ANQGSEA. The CDR3 has 14 residues. CDR3 protein: CSLNPDGSTDTQYF. The CDR3 DNA follows: TGCAGCCTTAATCCGGACGGCAGCACAGATACGCAGTATTTT.

This clonotype was recorded many times. The chain is built from TRBV20-1 and TRBJ2-5; D remains ambiguous. The germline V and J ends were trimmed by 1 base and 2 bases, with 5 bases remaining between them. The CDR3 loop spans 12 amino acids. Per germline, CDR1 DFQATT and CDR2 SNEGSKA (reference sequence). The CDR3: CSARGLQETQYF. CDR3 in DNA: TGCAGTGCTAGAGGCCTTCAAGAGACCCAGTACTTC.

This chain joins TRBV14 and TRBJ2-7, with 9 bases fitting TRBD1. Germline V gene data show CDR1 as SGHDN and CDR2 as FVKESK. The CDR3 is made up of 15 amino acids. With V trimmed by 6 bases and J by 2 bases, 8 bases remained unmatched. The CDR3 DNA reads as TGTGCCAGCAGAGTACCCGGGACAGGGACCTACGAGCAGTACTTC. Translation: CASRVPGTGTYEQYF.

The V gene is TRBV9, the J gene TRBJ1-6; tentatively, D is TRBD1 (5 bases). The CDR3 totals 15 residues. Germline CDR1 SGDLS, CDR2 YYNGEE. Between the trimmed V and J ends, which lost 0 bases and 6 bases, there was a span of 10 bases. In DNA, the CDR3 is TGTGCCAGCAGCGTAGGGAGTGGGGGTAATTCACCCCTCCACTTT. Translated, it gives CASSVGSGGNSPLHF. The full variable domain, its missing parts supplied by reference TRBV9 and TRBJ1-6, is DSGVTQTPKHLITATGQRVTLRCSPRSGDLSVYWYQQSLDQGLQFLIQYYNGEERAKGNILERFSAQQFPDLHSELNLSSLELGDSALYFCASSVGSGGNSPLHFGNGTRLTVT.

This clonotype was seen ten or more times. This sequence joins TRBV6-6 and TRBJ2-5, with 12 bases lining up with TRBD2. The CDR3 sequence is 15 residues long. With V trimmed by 6 bases and J by 0 bases, 2 bases remained unmatched. CDR1 and CDR2 from the germline V gene are MNHNY and SVGAGI (reference sequence). The CDR3 DNA reads TGTGCCAGCAGAGGACTAGCGGGGAACCAAGAGACCCAGTACTTC. Residues: CASRGLAGNQETQYF.

This clonotype has a count of ten or more. The rearrangement joins TRBV20-1 to TRBJ2-7, with D perhaps being TRBD1 or TRBD2 (5 bases each). Trimming shortened V by 6 bases and J by 1 base, and 16 bases separated the two germline ends. Germline CDR1 DFQATT, CDR2 SNEGSKA (reference sequence). The CDR3 is made up of 14 amino acids. The CDR3 DNA is TGCAGTGCCGAGCCCGGGAAGGGGTCCTACGAGCAGTACTTC. Residues: CSAEPGKGSYEQYF.

The V gene is TRBV2, the J gene TRBJ2-5; 14 nucleotides match TRBD2. The junction had 6 bases not matched to a gene; V was cut back by 9 bases and J by 0 bases. CDR1 is SNHLY and CDR2 is FYNNEI in the germline V gene. This CDR3 has 16 amino acids. This chain's CDR3 is CARPGLAGDNQETQYF. The CDR3 region has the DNA TGTGCCAGGCCGGGACTAGCGGGGGACAACCAAGAGACCCAGTACTTC.

This sequence joins TRBV20-1 and TRBJ2-5, with TRBD2 matching over 12 bases. CDR3 length equals 17 residues. Germline V CDR1 and CDR2: DFQATT, SNEGSKA (reference sequence). V lost 1 base, J lost 0 bases, and 6 bases stayed unmatched. CDR3 sequence (DNA): TGCAGTGCTAGAGGCACTAGCGGGGGGCCGTACCAAGAGACCCAGTACTTC. Translation: CSARGTSGGPYQETQYF.

The chain couples TRBV20-1 to TRBJ2-3, with TRBD2 identical over 9 bases. Germline V CDR1 and CDR2: DFQATT, SNEGSKA (reference sequence). V shed 5 bases and J 11 bases; nucleotides not matched to a gene: 11. This CDR3 region has 13 residues. The CDR3 loop is CSAPTSGYNEQYF. In DNA, the CDR3 is TGCAGTGCTCCGACTAGCGGATACAATGAGCAGTATTTT.

Notes on this clonotype: This may arise from a read error, as a much more abundant clone is one base away. The chain is built from TRBV18 and TRBJ1-2; possible D gene TRBD1, 5 bases. Germline values: CDR1 KGHSH, CDR2 LQKENI. Trimming removed 0 bases at V and 1 base at J, with 12 bases between. CDR3 size: 16 residues. This CDR3 is CASSPPQGVFNYGYTF. The CDR3 bases are TGTGCCAGCTCACCACCTCAGGGAGTCTTTAACTATGGCTACACCTTC.